This T cell receptor (beta chain) was obtained from a study of T cell responses to AZD1222 COVID-19 vaccine. Profiling relied on immunoSEQ multiplex PCR, and the TCRdb table lists in-frame clones only, not all of them. The sample includes about 150,000 clones, more than 85% of them seen just once. The CDR3 has 11 residues. V was trimmed by 2 bases and J by 6 bases, leaving 4 bases between them. Turning to this clone: Its antigen remains unknown.

Findings of the study overall: When two AZD1222 doses had been given, Spike-specific TCR breadth and depth rose. The study identified only five to seven AZD1222 recipients as seropositive at baseline. Repertoire samples came only from after the peak T cell response.

The input for sequencing was peripheral blood, taken 28 days after the second AZD1222 dose. The sequence derives from an adult who received the AZD1222 COVID-19 vaccine. The V and J genes are TRBV12-3 or TRBV12-4 and TRBJ2-5; no clear D. CDR3 in amino acids: CASSLTQTQYF. DNA for the CDR3: TGTGCCAGCAGTTTAACTCAGACCCAGTACTTC.